This T cell receptor (beta chain) was captured in a study of T cells in Graves' hyperthyroidism and ophthalmopathy. General study points: With a median lead of approximately six months before onset, the model predicted ophthalmopathy. Ophthalmopathy cases were set apart from stable hyperthyroidism by a 13 V-J model.

RNA transcripts gave rise to amplified TCR beta CDR3 regions. HTBI primers were employed in a first-round RT-PCR of the TCR CDR3. TCRdb re-derived calls from the multiplex PCR reads in MiXCR, one entry per CDR3 protein. The sample holds roughly 710,000 distinct CDR3 sequences, 35% seen once. The CDR3 runs to 12 residues. Germline assignment: CDR1 SQVTM and CDR2 ANQGSEA. Uncontrolled infection, other autoimmune disease, pregnancy or lactation disqualified patients from enrolment. Every diagnosis used clinical symptoms, serum thyroxine and TRAb, thyroid ultrasound and orbital computed tomography. On this clonotype: The antigen remains unidentified. At one of its ends the junction is not consistent with the germline gene, which may arise from a read error.

The sequence derives from a middle-aged woman with Graves' hyperthyroidism. The sequenced sample consisted of blood. The chain is built from TRBV29-1 and TRBJ2-1; D possibly corresponds to TRBD2 (6 bases). Here the CDR3 reads CASSRNRDSQFF. For the CDR3, the DNA is TGTGCCAGCAGCCGGAACCGGGACTCACAGTTCTTC.